The present entry profiles one TCR beta chain with its context. No antigen is known for it. Peripheral blood came from all dose cohorts at three timepoints. Method: immunoSEQ multiplex PCR; TCRdb's copy keeps in-frame clones and lacks some. The sample lists tens of thousands of clones, 85% to 90% occurring once. This entry comes from a study of OX40 agonist ivuxolimab in advanced cancers. The study's findings and limits: Clonal expansion from baseline to week 6 occurred in both CD4+ and CD8+ T cells.

Per the germline V gene, CDR1 is MNHEY and CDR2 is SVGAGI. This CDR3 is 15 amino acids long. Trimming pared 2 bases from V and 3 bases from J, leaving 13 bases between. The receptor was derived from an adult with an advanced solid tumor such as melanoma, head and neck, liver or kidney cancer. The V call is TRBV6-5, the J call TRBJ1-2; D unresolved. The sample here was CD4+ or CD8+ T cells sorted from blood, taken in a trial of the OX40 agonist ivuxolimab. The CDR3 DNA sequence: TGTGCCAGCAGTTACCTTACTGGAGGTGACTATGGCTACACCTTC. It specifies CASSYLTGGDYGYTF.